Below, 5 T cell receptor beta chains from the same sample are listed, as sequenced in a study. Only in-frame clones appear in the TCRdb table, and some are missing; sequencing was by immunoSEQ multiplex PCR. This table holds under 65,000 clones, over 85% found once. The sample taken for sequencing was PBMCs. These receptors all stem from a man in his forties or fifties with rheumatoid arthritis.

V usage is TRBV19 and J usage is TRBJ2-5, with TRBD1 matching over 9 bases. The CDR3 runs to 15 residues. Trimming at V came to 5 bases and at J to 4 bases, leaving 8 bases not matched to a gene. Germline CDR1 LNHDA, CDR2 SQIVND (reference sequence). The CDR3 DNA reads as TGTGCCAGTAGTCCTCGGACAGGGGAGGCAGAGACCCAGTACTTC. Translation gives CASSPRTGEAETQYF. Complete variable domain (other parts from reference TRBV19 and TRBJ2-5): DGGITQSPKYLFRKEGQNVTLSCEQNLNHDAMYWYRQDPGQGLRLIYYSQIVNDFQKGDIAEGYSVSREKKESFPLTVTSAQKNPTAFYLCASSPRTGEAETQYFGPGTRLLVL.

The CDR3 nucleotides read TGTGCCAGCTCACCTACTAGCGGGGACAGAAGGTACTTC. It encodes CASSPTSGDRRYF. The chain has TRBV18 and TRBJ2-4; 10 bases align to TRBD2. The CDR3 totals 13 residues. In germline, CDR1 is KGHSH, CDR2 LQKENI. Trimming cost V 3 bases and J 15 bases; bases outside gene matches: 8.

This clone is medium-sized (0.01 to 0.1%). The V gene is TRBV11-2, the J gene TRBJ2-7; D may be TRBD2 (7 bases). Germline assignment: CDR1 SGHAT and CDR2 FQNNGV. The CDR3 contains 14 residues. With 6 bases removed from V and 3 bases from J, the gap between germline ends came to 15 bases. CDR3 nucleotides: TGTGCCAGCAGGGACGGGGGGCCCGACTACGAGCAGTACTTC. It translates to CASRDGGPDYEQYF.

The rearrangement joins TRBV28 to TRBJ1-2, with 7 bases matching TRBD1. V lost 8 bases and J lost 0; bases outside the gene matches: 12. The CDR3 consists of 16 residues. In germline, CDR1 is MDHEN, CDR2 SYDVKM. CDR3 sequence (DNA): TGTGCCAGCCGAATTACAGGGGCCCTAGCTAACTATGGCTACACCTTC. Translated, it gives CASRITGALANYGYTF.

V gene TRBV5-1 combines with J gene TRBJ2-5; TRBD2 matches 7 bases. The V and J ends lost 4 bases and 0 bases, in that order; junction bases with no gene match: 6. Germline V CDR1 and CDR2: SGHRS, YFSETQ. The CDR3 covers 15 residues. CDR3 loop: CASSAGGYDQETQYF. As DNA, the CDR3 is TGCGCCAGCAGCGCCGGGGGGTACGACCAAGAGACCCAGTACTTC.